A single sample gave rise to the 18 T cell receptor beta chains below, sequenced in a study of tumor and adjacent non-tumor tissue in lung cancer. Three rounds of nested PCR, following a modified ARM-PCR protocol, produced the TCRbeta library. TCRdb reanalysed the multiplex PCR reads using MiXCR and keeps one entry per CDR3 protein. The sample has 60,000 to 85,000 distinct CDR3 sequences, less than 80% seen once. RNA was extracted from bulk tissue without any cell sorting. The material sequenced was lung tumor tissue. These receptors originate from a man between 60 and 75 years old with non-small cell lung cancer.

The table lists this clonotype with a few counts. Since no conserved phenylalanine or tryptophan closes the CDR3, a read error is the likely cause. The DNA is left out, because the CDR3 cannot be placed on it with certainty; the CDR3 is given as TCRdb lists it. CDR3 loop: CSAKYGGGVGEAFL. The chain uses TRBV20-1 and TRBJ1-1. From its first to its last residue, the CDR3 has 14 amino acids. The germline gives CDR1 DFQATT, CDR2 SNEGSKA (reference sequence).

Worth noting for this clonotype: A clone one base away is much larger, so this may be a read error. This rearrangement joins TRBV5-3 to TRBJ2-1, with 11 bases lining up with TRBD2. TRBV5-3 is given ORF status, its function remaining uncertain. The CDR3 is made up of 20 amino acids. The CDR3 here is CARSLWHRTSGPSSYDEQFF. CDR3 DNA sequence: TGTGCCAGAAGCTTGTGGCATAGGACTAGCGGGCCCAGCTCCTACGATGAGCAGTTCTTC.

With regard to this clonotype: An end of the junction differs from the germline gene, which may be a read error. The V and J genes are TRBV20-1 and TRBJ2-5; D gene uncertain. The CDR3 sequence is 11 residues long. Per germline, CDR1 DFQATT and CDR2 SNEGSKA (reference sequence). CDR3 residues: CIVRPGETQYF. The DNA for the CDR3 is TGCATTGTTAGGCCCGGAGAGACGCAGTACTTC.

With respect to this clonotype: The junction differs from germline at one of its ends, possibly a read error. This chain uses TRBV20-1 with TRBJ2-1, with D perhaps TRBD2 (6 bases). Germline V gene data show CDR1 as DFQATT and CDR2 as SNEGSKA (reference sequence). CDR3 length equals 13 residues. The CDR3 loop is CGARDLPYNEQFF. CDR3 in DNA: TGCGGTGCTCGGGACTTACCATACAATGAGCAATTCTTC.

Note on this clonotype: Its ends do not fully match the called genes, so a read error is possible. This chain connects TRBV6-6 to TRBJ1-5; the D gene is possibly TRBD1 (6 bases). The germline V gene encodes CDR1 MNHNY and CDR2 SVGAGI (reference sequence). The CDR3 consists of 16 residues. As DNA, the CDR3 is TGTGCCGGCAGTTACCGTGGGGGGGCTAGCAATCAGCTCCAGCATTTC. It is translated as CAGSYRGGASNQLQHF.

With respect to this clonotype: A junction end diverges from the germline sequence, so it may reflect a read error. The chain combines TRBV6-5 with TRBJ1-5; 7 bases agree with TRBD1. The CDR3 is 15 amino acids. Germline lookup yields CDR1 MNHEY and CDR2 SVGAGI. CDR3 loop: CASSQGDSANQPQHF. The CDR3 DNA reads TGTGCCAGCAGTCAGGGGGACAGCGCCAATCAACCCCAGCATTTT.

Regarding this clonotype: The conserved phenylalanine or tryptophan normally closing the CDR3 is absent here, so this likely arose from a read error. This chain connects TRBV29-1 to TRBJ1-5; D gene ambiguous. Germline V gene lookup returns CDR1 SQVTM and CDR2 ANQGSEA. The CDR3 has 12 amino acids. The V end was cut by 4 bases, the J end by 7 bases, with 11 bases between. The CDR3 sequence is CSVGAEYQPQHS. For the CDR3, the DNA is TGCAGCGTTGGGGCAGAGTACCAGCCCCAGCATTCT.

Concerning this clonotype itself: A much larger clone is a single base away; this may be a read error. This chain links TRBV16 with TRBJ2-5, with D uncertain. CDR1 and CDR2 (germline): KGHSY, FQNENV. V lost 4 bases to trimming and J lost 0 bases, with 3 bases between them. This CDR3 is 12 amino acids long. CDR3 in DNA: TGTGCCAGCAGCCTGAACCAAGAGACCCAGTACTTC. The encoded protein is CASSLNQETQYF.

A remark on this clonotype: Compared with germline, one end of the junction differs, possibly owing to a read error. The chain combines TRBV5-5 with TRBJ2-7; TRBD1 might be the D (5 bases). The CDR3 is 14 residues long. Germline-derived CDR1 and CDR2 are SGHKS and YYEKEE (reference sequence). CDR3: CVSSLETVFYEQYF. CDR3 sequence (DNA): TGTGTCAGCAGCTTAGAGACAGTTTTCTACGAGCAGTATTTC.

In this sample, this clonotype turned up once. The CDR3 spells CASSLEREWEQFF. The CDR3 bases are TGTGCCAGCAGCTTGGAAAGAGAGTGGGAGCAGTTCTTC. The rearrangement links TRBV5-5 to TRBJ2-1; unclear D gene. V lost 0 bases and J lost 10, with 11 bases in between. Germline V gene data show CDR1 as SGHKS and CDR2 as YYEKEE (reference sequence). This CDR3 contains 13 residues.

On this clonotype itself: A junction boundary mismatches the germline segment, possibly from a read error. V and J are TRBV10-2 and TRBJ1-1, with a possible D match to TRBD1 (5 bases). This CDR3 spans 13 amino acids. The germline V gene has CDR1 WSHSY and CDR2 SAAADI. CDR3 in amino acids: CASRYKAGTETFF. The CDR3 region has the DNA TGCGCCAGCAGGTACAAGGCTGGGACTGAAACTTTCTTT.

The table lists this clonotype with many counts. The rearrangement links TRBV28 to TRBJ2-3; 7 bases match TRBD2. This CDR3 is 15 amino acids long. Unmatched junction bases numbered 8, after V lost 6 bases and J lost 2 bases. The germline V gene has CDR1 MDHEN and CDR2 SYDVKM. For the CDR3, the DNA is TGTGCCAGCAGCCTTGGCGGGAGCTACACAGATACGCAGTATTTT. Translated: CASSLGGSYTDTQYF.

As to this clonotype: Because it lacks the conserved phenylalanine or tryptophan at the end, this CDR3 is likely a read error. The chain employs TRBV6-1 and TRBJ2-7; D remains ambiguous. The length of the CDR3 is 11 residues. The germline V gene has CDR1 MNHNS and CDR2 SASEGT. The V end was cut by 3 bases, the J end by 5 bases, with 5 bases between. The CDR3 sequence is CASSENHEQYL. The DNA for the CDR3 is TGTGCCAGCAGTGAGAACCACGAGCAGTACTTA.

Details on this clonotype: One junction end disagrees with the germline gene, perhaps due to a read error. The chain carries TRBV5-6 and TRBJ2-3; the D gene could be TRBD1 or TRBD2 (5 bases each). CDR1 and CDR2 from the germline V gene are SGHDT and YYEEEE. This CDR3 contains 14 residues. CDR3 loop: CASSWGRAVDTQYF. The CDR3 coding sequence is TGTGCCAGTAGCTGGGGACGGGCGGTAGATACGCAGTATTTT.

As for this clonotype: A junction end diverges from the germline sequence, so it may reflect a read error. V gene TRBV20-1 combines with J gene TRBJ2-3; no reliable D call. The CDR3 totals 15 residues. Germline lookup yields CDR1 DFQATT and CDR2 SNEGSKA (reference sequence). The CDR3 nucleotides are TGCAGTGCTATAACTTTCGGCCGGACCATAGATAAGCAGTATTTT. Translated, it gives CSAITFGRTIDKQYF.

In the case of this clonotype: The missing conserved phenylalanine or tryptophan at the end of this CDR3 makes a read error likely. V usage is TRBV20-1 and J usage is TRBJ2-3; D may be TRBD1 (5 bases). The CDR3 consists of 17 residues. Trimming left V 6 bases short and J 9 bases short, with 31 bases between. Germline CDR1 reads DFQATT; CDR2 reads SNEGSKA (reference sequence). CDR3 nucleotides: TGCAGTGCCAACGATAGGGGCGGCGGAAGAAACGGGTACACGCAGTATTAT. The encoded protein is CSANDRGGGRNGYTQYY.

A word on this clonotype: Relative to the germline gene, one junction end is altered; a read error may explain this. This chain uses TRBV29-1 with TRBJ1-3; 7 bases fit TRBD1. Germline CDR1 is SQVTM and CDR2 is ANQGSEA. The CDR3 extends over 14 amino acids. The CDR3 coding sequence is TGCAGCGTCATACCCGGGACAGTTGGACACACCATATATTTT. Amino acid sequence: CSVIPGTVGHTIYF.

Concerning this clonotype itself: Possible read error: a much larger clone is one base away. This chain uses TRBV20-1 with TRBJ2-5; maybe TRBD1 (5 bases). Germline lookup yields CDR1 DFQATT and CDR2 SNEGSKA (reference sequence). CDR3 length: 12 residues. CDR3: CNAIGAAETQYF. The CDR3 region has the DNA TGCAATGCTATAGGGGCGGCGGAGACCCAGTACTTC.